This TCR beta chain was sequenced for a study of TET2 disruption in CD19-targeted CAR T cells. Treatment reported: autologous CTL019 cells: CD19 CAR with 4-1BB and CD3 zeta domains. The starting T cells for CTL019 came from a peripheral blood leukapheresis. The repertoire was sequenced with immunoSEQ multiplex PCR; TCRdb's copy has only in-frame clones and lacks some. The sample has tens of thousands of clones, and its top ten clones hold 1.5% to 2%. About this clone: The antigen is undetermined. The CDR3 extends 3 residues past the end of the read, so its final part is completed from the germline J gene.

The CDR3 loop spans 11 amino acids. Germline V gene sequence: CDR1 SEHNR, CDR2 FQNEAQ (reference sequence). The V end lost 6 bases, the J end lost 4 bases, and 6 bases lay between the germline ends. The sequence came from a man aged 70 or older with chronic lymphocytic leukemia. Material: CD8- CAR+ T cells sorted from cultured blood T cells, obtained for CD19 CAR T cell therapy. Described subset: CD8-negative CAR-positive T cells from the infusion product. The chain employs TRBV7-9 and TRBJ2-5; no reliable D call. CDR3 DNA, as far as it was read: TGTGCCAGCAGTCCGTTAGAGACC. It encodes CASSPLET. The CDR3 as a whole reads CASSPLETQYF.